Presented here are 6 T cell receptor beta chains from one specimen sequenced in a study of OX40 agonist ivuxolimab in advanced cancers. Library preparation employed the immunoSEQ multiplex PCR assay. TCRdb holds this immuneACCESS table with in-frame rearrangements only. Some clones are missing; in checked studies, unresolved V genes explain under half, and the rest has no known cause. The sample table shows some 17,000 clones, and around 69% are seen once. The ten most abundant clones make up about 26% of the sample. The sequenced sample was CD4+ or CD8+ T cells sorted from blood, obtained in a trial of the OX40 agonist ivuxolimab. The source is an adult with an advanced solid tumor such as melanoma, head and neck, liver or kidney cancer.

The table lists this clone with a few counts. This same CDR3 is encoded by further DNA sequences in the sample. The CDR3 loop reads CASSYEGVYYEQYF. The CDR3 DNA is TGTGCCAGCAGTTACGAAGGAGTCTACTACGAGCAGTACTTC. The chain recombines TRBV6-4 with TRBJ2-7; D unresolved. Germline V gene lookup returns CDR1 MRHNA and CDR2 SNTAGT. Trimming took off 5 bases at V and 3 bases at J, with 14 bases between the two ends. The CDR3 runs to 14 residues.

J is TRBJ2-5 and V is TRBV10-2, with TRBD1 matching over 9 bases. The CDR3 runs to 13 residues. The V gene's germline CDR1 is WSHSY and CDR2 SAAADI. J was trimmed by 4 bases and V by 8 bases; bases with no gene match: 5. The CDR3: CASEGQGLETQYF. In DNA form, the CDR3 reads TGCGCCAGCGAAGGACAGGGGTTAGAGACCCAGTACTTC.

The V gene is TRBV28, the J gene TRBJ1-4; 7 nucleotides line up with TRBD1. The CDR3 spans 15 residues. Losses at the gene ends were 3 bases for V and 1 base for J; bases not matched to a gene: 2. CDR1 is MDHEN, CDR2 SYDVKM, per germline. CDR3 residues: CASSFRTGTNEKLFF. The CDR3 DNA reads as TGTGCCAGCAGTTTCAGGACAGGAACTAATGAAAAACTGTTTTTT. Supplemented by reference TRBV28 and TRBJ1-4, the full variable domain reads DVKVTQSSRYLVKRTGEKVFLECVQDMDHENMFWYRQDPGLGLRLIYFSYDVKMKEKGDIPEGYSVSREKKERFSLILESASTNQTSMYLCASSFRTGTNEKLFFGSGTQLSVL.

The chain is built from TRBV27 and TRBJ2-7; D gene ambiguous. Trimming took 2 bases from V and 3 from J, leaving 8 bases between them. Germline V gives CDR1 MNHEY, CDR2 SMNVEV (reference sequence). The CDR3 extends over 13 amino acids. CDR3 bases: TGTGCCAGCAGTTTACGGCGCCACTACGAGCAGTACTTC. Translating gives CASSLRRHYEQYF.

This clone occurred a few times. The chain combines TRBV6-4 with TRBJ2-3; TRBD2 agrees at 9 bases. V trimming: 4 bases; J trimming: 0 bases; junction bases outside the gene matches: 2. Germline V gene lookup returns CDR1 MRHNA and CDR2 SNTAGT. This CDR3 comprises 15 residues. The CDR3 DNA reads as TGTGCCAGCAGTGTTACTAGCGGGAGCACAGATACGCAGTATTTT. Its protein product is CASSVTSGSTDTQYF.

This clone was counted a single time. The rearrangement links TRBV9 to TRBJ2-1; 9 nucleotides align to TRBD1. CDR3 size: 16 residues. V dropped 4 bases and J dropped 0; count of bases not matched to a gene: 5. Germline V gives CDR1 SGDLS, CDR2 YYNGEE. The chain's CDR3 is CASSPGTGSSYNEQFF. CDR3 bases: TGTGCCAGCAGCCCGGGGACAGGGAGCTCCTACAATGAGCAGTTCTTC.